Only a few counts were recorded for the clone carrying this T cell receptor (beta chain). This specimen belongs to a study of early T cells in non-severe SARS-CoV-2 infection. As part of library construction, unique molecular identifiers were attached to individual cDNA molecules. MiXCR, run by TCRdb on the 5' RACE reads, gives a single entry per CDR3 protein. This table has roughly 55,000 distinct CDR3 sequences, 11% appearing once. The CDR3 has 14 residues. J gave up 7 bases and V 3 bases, and 5 bases lay outside the gene matches. Sequenced sample: whole blood. The clonotype comes from an adult who was a healthcare worker with PCR-confirmed SARS-CoV-2 infection or an uninfected control (not recorded which). The J gene is TRBJ1-5, the V gene TRBV12-3 or TRBV12-4; TRBD1 aligns across 8 bases. DNA for the CDR3: TGTGCCAGCAGTTTTGACAGGGGAGGGCAGCCCCAGCATTTT. Protein product: CASSFDRGGQPQHF.